The sequence of this TCR beta chain was determined in a study of graft-versus-host responses after intestinal transplantation. Study-wide background: Multivisceral, liver-intestinal, or isolated intestinal transplants were received by the recipients.

The repertoire was sequenced with immunoSEQ multiplex PCR; TCRdb's copy has only in-frame clones and lacks some. The sample holds a few thousand clones, 84% seen once. The time point denotes: postoperative day 105 after intestinal transplantation (dayNNNN = postoperative day). Graft tissue was processed to release intraepithelial and lamina propria lymphocytes. In the case of this clone: Its specificity is unknown.

General study findings and limits: GvH clones were identified in recipient marrow, with some first appearing in ileum or blood.

Between the trimmed V and J ends, which lost 6 bases and 4 bases, there was a span of 8 bases. The CDR3 is 12 amino acids. From germline, CDR1 is MGHDK and CDR2 SYGVNS. This sequence was found in a human patient who received an intestinal transplant, so some T cells may come from the graft donor. Specimen: ileum tissue, collected 105 days after intestinal transplantation. The chain combines TRBV25-1 with TRBJ2-3; no firm D call. CDR3 nucleotides: TGTGCCAGCAGCGACACCGCAGATACGCAGTATTTT. Translated, it gives CASSDTADTQYF.